This passage covers 3 T cell receptor beta chains from one sample sequenced in a study of blood T cell repertoires in COVID-19 (dated by TCRdb to between 2020 and 2021). Library preparation used the immunoSEQ multiplex PCR assay. TCRdb took this table from immuneACCESS and kept in-frame rearrangements with V and J called. Such tables lack part of the clones; where checked against another copy, unresolved V genes explain under half of the gap, and the rest is unexplained. Across this sample there are more than 85,000 clones, with 80% to 85% seen only once. 30% to 45% of the sample is taken by the ten largest. Input material: peripheral blood. These receptors originate from a man older than 75 with acute or convalescent COVID-19.

J is TRBJ2-5 and V is TRBV3-1 (or the pseudogene TRBV3-2); a possible D gene is TRBD1 (6 bases). The germline gives CDR1 LGHDT, CDR2 YNNKEL (reference sequence). The germline V and J ends were trimmed by 0 bases and 2 bases, with 13 bases remaining between them. The length of the CDR3 is 16 residues. CDR3 region: CASSQDLQGVQETQYF. The CDR3 nucleotides are TGTGCCAGCAGCCAAGATCTACAGGGAGTGCAAGAGACCCAGTACTTC.

This clone occurred many times. The chain has TRBV7-2 and TRBJ2-1, with 11 positions matching TRBD1. The germline V gene encodes CDR1 SGHTA and CDR2 FQGNSA. This CDR3 is 15 amino acids long. The V segment lost 0 bases and the J segment 9 bases; nucleotides outside the gene matches: 4. For the CDR3, the DNA is TGTGCCAGCAGCTTAGCTCCCGGGACAGGGGGTGAGCAGTTCTTC. It translates to CASSLAPGTGGEQFF.

The genes are TRBV27 and TRBJ1-1; TRBD1 might be the D (6 bases). The CDR3 contains 15 residues. In germline, CDR1 is MNHEY, CDR2 SMNVEV (reference sequence). Trimming removed 3 bases at V and 3 bases at J, with 14 bases between. The CDR3 loop is CASSFRGAVDTEAFF. In DNA form, the CDR3 reads TGTGCCAGCAGTTTCCGGGGGGCGGTAGACACTGAAGCTTTCTTT.